Below, 3 T cell receptor beta chains from the same sample are listed, as sequenced in a study of shared clonotypes between healthy human individuals. Produced via immunoSEQ multiplex PCR; TCRdb's table is partial and in-frame only. The sample lists roughly 500,000 clones; 76% were seen once. Input material: PBMCs. These receptor sequences come from a woman aged 40-49 years in good health. Some clones in this sample may be carry-over from other donors' samples.

This chain joins TRBV2 and TRBJ2-5, with 10 nucleotides matching TRBD2. The CDR3 is made up of 16 amino acids. Germline V gene data show CDR1 as SNHLY and CDR2 as FYNNEI. After removal of 7 bases from V and 5 bases from J, the junction contained 13 bases not matched to a gene. CDR3 nucleotide sequence: TGTGCCAGCATCCAACCCAGCGGGAGGGCCTTGGAGACCCAGTACTTC. This translates into CASIQPSGRALETQYF.

The chain uses TRBV28 and TRBJ2-1, with a possible D match to TRBD2 (6 bases). This CDR3 is 16 amino acids long. Germline-derived CDR1 and CDR2 are MDHEN and SYDVKM. The V end lost 5 bases, the J end lost 4 bases, and 18 bases lay between the germline ends. CDR3 DNA sequence: TGTGCCAGCAGTACCCCCGGGCGGGGAAGATACAATGAGCAGTTCTTC. It codes for CASSTPGRGRYNEQFF.

The chain couples TRBV30 to TRBJ2-7, with 11 bases matching TRBD2. The CDR3 has 14 residues. After removal of 3 bases from V and 3 bases from J, the junction contained 4 bases not matched to a gene. Germline values: CDR1 GTSNPN, CDR2 SVGIG (reference sequence). The CDR3 spells CAWSATSGSYEQYF. The CDR3, as DNA: TGTGCCTGGAGCGCTACTAGCGGGAGCTACGAGCAGTACTTC.